The clone carrying this T cell receptor beta chain was recorded many times. Antigen: not known. This sample was included in a study of glioma-infiltrating T cells. Findings and caveats of the study: Tissue-blood divergence was below expectation in non-neoplastic patients, above in gliomas. Tissue and blood shared very few CDR3 sequences.

The iRepertoire nested amplicon-rescue multiplex PCR amplified TCR alpha and beta CDR3s from RNA. For one-step reverse transcription and amplification, 100-400 ng of tissue mRNA or PBMC total RNA was used. TCRdb processed the multiplex PCR reads anew with MiXCR; each CDR3 protein has one entry. The sample records approximately 110,000 distinct CDR3 sequences, 25% to 30% being singletons. Germline loops: CDR1 MRHNA, CDR2 SNTAGT. The V and J ends lost 6 bases and 7 bases respectively, with 14 bases between them. The CDR3 sequence is 13 residues long. The chain employs TRBV6-4 and TRBJ2-3; D is possibly TRBD1 or TRBD2 (5 bases each). The sequencing input was glioma tissue, nonneoplastic brain tissue, or PBMCs (not recorded which). This receptor was identified in a human donor with low-grade glioma or glioblastoma, undergoing nonglioma brain surgery, or in good health (not recorded which). The DNA of the CDR3 is TGTGCCAGCAGCACTGAGTGGGGACATACGCAGTATTTT. Its translation is CASSTEWGHTQYF.